One and the same sample provided the 15 T cell receptor beta chains below, sequenced in a study of T cells after yellow fever vaccination. TCRdb used MiXCR to reprocess the 5' RACE reads, holding one entry per CDR3 protein. The sample records about 220,000 distinct CDR3 sequences, approximately 3.3% being singletons. The sequenced sample was CD4+ T cells sorted from PBMCs, obtained 10 days after the yellow fever booster vaccination. The source of these receptors is a young man who received the YFV17D yellow fever vaccine.

This clonotype has ten or more counts. The chain couples TRBV2 to TRBJ2-2, with D tentatively TRBD1 (7 bases). The CDR3 is 15 amino acids. V was pared by 5 bases and J by 5 bases, with 15 bases between. Germline V gene sequence: CDR1 SNHLY, CDR2 FYNNEI. The DNA for the CDR3 is TGTGCCAGCAGTTCTACAGGGGAGGCGACCGGGGAGCTGTTTTTT. This sequence encodes CASSSTGEATGELFF.

This clonotype was counted many times. The rearrangement uses TRBV5-1 and TRBJ1-1; D uncertain. V dropped 3 bases and J dropped 1 base, with 10 bases sitting between them. Germline CDR1 and CDR2: SGHRS and YFSETQ. The CDR3 contains 14 residues. The CDR3: CASSSEHGNTEAFF. CDR3 DNA: TGCGCCAGCAGCTCCGAACACGGGAACACTGAAGCTTTCTTT.

This sequence joins TRBV25-1 and TRBJ1-5, with D possibly TRBD1 on 5 matching bases. V lost 6 bases, J lost 0 bases, and 9 bases lay in between. The CDR3 has 14 amino acids. Germline V gene lookup returns CDR1 MGHDK and CDR2 SYGVNS. The CDR3 sequence: CASRDSYSNQPQHF. The CDR3 DNA sequence: TGTGCCAGCAGAGACAGTTATAGCAATCAGCCCCAGCATTTT.

This clonotype showed up just a few times. The chain has TRBV7-3 and TRBJ2-3; tentatively, D is TRBD2 (7 bases). Germline V gene lookup returns CDR1 SGHTA and CDR2 FQGTGA. This CDR3 is 16 amino acids long. Trimming took off 4 bases at V and 7 bases at J, with 21 bases between the two ends. The CDR3 nucleotides read TGTGCCAGCAGCTCGAGGGAGGGTACAGGGAGGCATACGCAGTATTTT. Amino acids: CASSSREGTGRHTQYF.

Only a few counts were recorded for this clonotype. The chain is built from TRBV6-6 and TRBJ1-1, with D uncertain. The CDR3 runs 14 residues. Germline loops: CDR1 MNHNY, CDR2 SVGAGI (reference sequence). V lost 0 bases and J 10 bases, leaving 15 bases between the germline ends. The chain's CDR3 is CASSYSKPGWGAFF. As DNA, the CDR3 is TGTGCCAGCAGTTACTCGAAACCGGGATGGGGAGCTTTCTTT.

This clonotype was seen at least ten times. The chain has TRBV7-9 and TRBJ2-3; the match to TRBD2 covers 15 bases. CDR1 is SEHNR, CDR2 FQNEAQ, per germline (reference sequence). The J segment lost 5 bases and the V segment lost 3 bases, leaving 3 bases of the junction unmatched. The CDR3 runs to 16 residues. CDR3 bases: TGTGCCAGCAGCTTCGGACTAGCGGGGGGGCAAGATACGCAGTATTTT. Translated: CASSFGLAGGQDTQYF.

This clonotype has at least ten counts. The junction departs from the called germline gene at one end, perhaps through a read error. This rearrangement joins TRBV28 to TRBJ1-5; D is perhaps TRBD1 (6 bases). The CDR3 runs to 14 residues. The germline gives CDR1 MDHEN, CDR2 SYDVKM. The DNA of the CDR3 is TGTGCCAGCAGTCCCACAGGGCCTCGTCAGCCCCAGCAATTT. Protein sequence: CASSPTGPRQPQQF.

The J gene is TRBJ2-3, the V gene TRBV5-1; TRBD2 aligns across 10 bases. This CDR3 spans 16 amino acids. Looked up from germline, CDR1 is SGHRS and CDR2 is YFSETQ. The J segment lost 4 bases and the V segment lost 7 bases, leaving 12 bases of the junction unmatched. The CDR3 sequence is CASSGEAGGNADTQYF. The CDR3 DNA sequence: TGCGCCAGCTCTGGGGAAGCGGGGGGGAACGCAGATACGCAGTATTTT.

This clonotype was counted at least ten times. The CDR3 loop reads CASSPGTGYGYTF. DNA of the CDR3: TGTGCCAGCTCACCTGGGACAGGTTATGGCTACACCTTC. The rearrangement uses TRBV18 and TRBJ1-2; 8 nucleotides agree with TRBD1. The CDR3 covers 13 residues. In germline, CDR1 is KGHSH, CDR2 LQKENI. Trimming at V came to 3 bases and at J to 5 bases, leaving 2 bases not matched to a gene.

This clonotype was seen repeatedly, ten times or more. The CDR3 nucleotides read TGTGCCAGCAGCTTAATGGACAGGGGGACCTACGAGCAGTACTTC. Translated: CASSLMDRGTYEQYF. The rearrangement uses TRBV7-2 and TRBJ2-7, with 10 positions matching TRBD1. After removal of 2 bases from V and 2 bases from J, the junction contained 3 bases not matched to a gene. Germline V gene lookup returns CDR1 SGHTA and CDR2 FQGNSA. The length of the CDR3 is 15 residues.

This clonotype was counted at least ten times. V gene TRBV6-6 combines with J gene TRBJ1-2, with TRBD1 matching 7 bases. CDR1 is MNHNY and CDR2 is SVGAGI in the germline V gene (reference sequence). With V trimmed by 5 bases and J by 0 bases, 3 bases remained unmatched. The CDR3 sequence is 14 residues long. The CDR3 protein is CASSHGTANYGYTF. The CDR3 DNA reads as TGTGCCAGCAGTCACGGGACAGCTAACTATGGCTACACCTTC.

This clonotype was recorded many times. This sequence joins TRBV12-3 or TRBV12-4 and TRBJ2-3; tentative D call: TRBD2 (6 bases). Deletions cut 4 bases from V and 4 bases from J, with 15 bases between. The CDR3 extends over 15 amino acids. For the CDR3, the DNA is TGTGCCAGCAGTTCGGAGGGGCTAGGTTCAGATACGCAGTATTTT. Protein product: CASSSEGLGSDTQYF.

The chain combines TRBV14 with TRBJ1-1; D unresolved. The V end lost 3 bases, the J end lost 3 bases, and 8 bases lay between the germline ends. CDR1 and CDR2 (germline): SGHDN, FVKESK. The CDR3 totals 13 residues. In nucleotides, the CDR3 is TGTGCCAGCAGCCAGGGTCTTGACACTGAAGCTTTCTTT. This translates into CASSQGLDTEAFF.

The sample holds many counts of this clonotype. The V call is TRBV6-5, the J call TRBJ1-6; D is possibly TRBD1 (6 bases). There are 15 residues in the CDR3. V gave up 1 base and J gave up 8 bases, with 12 bases separating them. CDR1 and CDR2 (germline): MNHEY, SVGAGI. CDR3 region: CASSYFRGNDSPLHF. DNA for the CDR3: TGTGCCAGCAGTTACTTCAGGGGAAATGATTCACCCCTCCACTTT.

The chain is built from TRBV7-2 and TRBJ2-1, with TRBD1 matching over 9 bases. Germline loops: CDR1 SGHTA, CDR2 FQGNSA. The CDR3 consists of 16 residues. The V segment lost 0 bases and the J segment 2 bases; nucleotides outside the gene matches: 2. CDR3 sequence: CASSLAGTGPYNEQFF. Here the CDR3 DNA reads TGTGCCAGCAGCTTAGCAGGGACAGGGCCCTACAATGAGCAGTTCTTC. The full variable domain, with the rest looked up from reference TRBV7-2 and TRBJ2-1, is GAGVSQSPSNKVTEKGKDVELRCDPISGHTALYWYRQSLGQGLEFLIYFQGNSAPDKSGLPSDRFSAERTGGSVSTLTIQRTQQEDSAVYLCASSLAGTGPYNEQFFGPGTRLTVL.